Below are 13 T cell receptor beta chains sequenced from a single sample in a study of T cell responses to AZD1222 COVID-19 vaccine. Some clones are missing from TCRdb's copy, which holds only in-frame ones; the method was immunoSEQ multiplex PCR. The data show over 75,000 clones, 89% seen once. The sequencing used peripheral blood, collected on day 0 of AZD1222 vaccination. These receptors all stem from an adult in good health.

The chain combines TRBV2 with TRBJ2-5; D is possibly TRBD2 (5 bases). From germline, CDR1 is SNHLY and CDR2 FYNNEI. The CDR3 length is 16 residues. V lost 7 bases to trimming and J lost 2 bases, with 20 bases between them. The CDR3 is CASILGVTPGQETQYF. In nucleotides, the CDR3 is TGTGCCAGCATACTAGGTGTTACTCCGGGGCAAGAGACCCAGTACTTC.

The chain uses TRBV2 and TRBJ2-7, with 13 bases fitting TRBD2. After removal of 6 bases from V and 5 bases from J, the junction contained 7 bases not matched to a gene. This CDR3 is 15 amino acids long. CDR1 is SNHLY and CDR2 is FYNNEI in the germline V gene. The CDR3 DNA reads TGTGCCAGCAGACAACTAGCGGGAGGGTTCGACGAGCAGTACTTC. Amino acids: CASRQLAGGFDEQYF.

The rearrangement uses TRBV30 and TRBJ1-6, with 7 bases lining up with TRBD1. V shed 4 bases, J shed 7 bases, and the junction held 4 bases outside the gene matches. In germline, CDR1 is GTSNPN, CDR2 SVGIG (reference sequence). The CDR3 has 13 residues. The CDR3 is CAWNPGQNSPLHF. CDR3 in DNA: TGTGCCTGGAATCCGGGACAGAATTCACCCCTCCACTTT.

V is TRBV7-9 and J is TRBJ1-5; 9 bases align to TRBD1. The CDR3 runs to 15 residues. V trimming: 5 bases; J trimming: 7 bases; junction bases outside the gene matches: 9. Germline-derived CDR1 and CDR2 are SEHNR and FQNEAQ (reference sequence). The CDR3 reads CASSLGGGQGQPQHF. DNA for the CDR3: TGTGCCAGCAGCCTAGGGGGGGGACAGGGCCAGCCCCAGCATTTT.

This clone has only a few counts. The V and J genes are TRBV19 and TRBJ1-3, with 7 bases lining up with TRBD1. V shed 6 bases, J shed 0 bases, and the junction held 5 bases outside the gene matches. Germline V gives CDR1 LNHDA, CDR2 SQIVND (reference sequence). The CDR3 has 15 residues. The DNA of the CDR3 is TGTGCCAGTAGGATGGACAGGAGCTCTGGAAACACCATATATTTT. It specifies CASRMDRSSGNTIYF.

The chain combines TRBV5-5 with TRBJ1-3; D unclear. From germline, CDR1 is SGHKS and CDR2 YYEKEE (reference sequence). V lost 1 base, J lost 8 bases, and 10 bases lay in between. The CDR3 sequence is 13 residues long. The CDR3 nucleotides are TGTGCCAGCAGCTTGTGGGTGGGAGACACCATATATTTT. Translation gives CASSLWVGDTIYF.

The V gene is TRBV10-3, the J gene TRBJ2-2; 9 bases agree with TRBD1. The trim removed 5 bases at V and 5 bases at J, leaving 6 bases unmatched. Germline V lookup: CDR1 ENHRY, CDR2 SYGVKD. CDR3 size: 15 residues. CDR3 loop: CAISNPGQGTGELFF. CDR3 DNA sequence: TGTGCCATCAGTAACCCGGGACAGGGAACCGGGGAGCTGTTTTTT.

This clone appeared a single time. The V gene is TRBV30, the J gene TRBJ1-1; tentative D call: TRBD1 (5 bases). With 8 bases removed from V and 3 bases from J, the gap between germline ends came to 13 bases. From germline, CDR1 is GTSNPN and CDR2 SVGIG (reference sequence). CDR3 length: 12 residues. The CDR3 protein is CAGQQVYTEAFF. The CDR3 region has the DNA TGTGCCGGGCAACAGGTATACACTGAAGCTTTCTTT.

This chain uses TRBV2 with TRBJ2-3; 8 bases fit TRBD1. CDR1 and CDR2 from the germline V gene are SNHLY and FYNNEI. The CDR3 covers 14 residues. V gave up 6 bases and J gave up 2 bases; unmatched junction bases: 4. The CDR3 loop is CASSGQGDTDTQYF. In DNA form, the CDR3 reads TGTGCCAGCAGCGGACAGGGTGACACAGATACGCAGTATTTT.

The V gene is TRBV15, the J gene TRBJ2-7, with D perhaps assigned TRBD1 or TRBD2 (5 bases each). The CDR3 has 14 amino acids. CDR1 LNHNV and CDR2 YYDKDF come from the germline V gene (reference sequence). The V gene lost 1 base and the J gene lost 5 bases, with 12 bases spanning the gap. CDR3 residues: CATSRGGGLHEQYF. Here the CDR3 DNA reads TGTGCCACCAGCAGAGGGGGCGGACTCCACGAGCAGTACTTC.

The rearrangement links TRBV10-3 to TRBJ1-2, with 11 bases identical to TRBD1. Germline CDR1 reads ENHRY; CDR2 reads SYGVKD. The CDR3 extends over 13 amino acids. Trimming cost V 8 bases and J 8 bases; bases outside gene matches: 7. For the CDR3, the DNA is TGTGCCATCTTTGGGACAGGGGGGTTCGGCTACACCTTC. Amino acids: CAIFGTGGFGYTF.

This chain links TRBV7-9 with TRBJ1-3, with TRBD1 matching over 7 bases. J gave up 0 bases and V 5 bases, and 4 bases lay outside the gene matches. Germline lookup yields CDR1 SEHNR and CDR2 FQNEAQ (reference sequence). This CDR3 has 15 residues. For the CDR3, the DNA is TGTGCCAGCAGCAGAGGGGGCAACTCTGGAAACACCATATATTTT. Amino acids: CASSRGGNSGNTIYF.

The chain recombines TRBV3-1 (or the pseudogene TRBV3-2) with TRBJ2-7; no clear D. The V end lost 1 base, the J end lost 2 bases, and 9 bases lay between the germline ends. The CDR3 covers 14 residues. Germline V gene data show CDR1 as LGHDT and CDR2 as YNNKEL (reference sequence). The chain's CDR3 is CASSQGRVTYEQYF. In nucleotides, the CDR3 is TGTGCCAGCAGCCAAGGAAGGGTAACCTACGAGCAGTACTTC.